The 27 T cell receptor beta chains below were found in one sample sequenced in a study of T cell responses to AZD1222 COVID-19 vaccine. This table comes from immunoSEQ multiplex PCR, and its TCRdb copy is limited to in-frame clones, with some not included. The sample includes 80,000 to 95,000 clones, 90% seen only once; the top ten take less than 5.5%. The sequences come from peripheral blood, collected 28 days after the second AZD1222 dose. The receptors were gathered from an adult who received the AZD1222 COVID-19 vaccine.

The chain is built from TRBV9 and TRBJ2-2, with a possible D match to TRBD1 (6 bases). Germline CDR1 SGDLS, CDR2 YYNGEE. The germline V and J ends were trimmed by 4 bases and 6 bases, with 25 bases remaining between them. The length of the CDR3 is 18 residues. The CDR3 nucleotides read TGTGCCAGCAGCTTGCGTAATTTGGGGGCCTATAAATCCGGGGAGCTGTTTTTT. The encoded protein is CASSLRNLGAYKSGELFF. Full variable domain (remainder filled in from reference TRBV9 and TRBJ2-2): DSGVTQTPKHLITATGQRVTLRCSPRSGDLSVYWYQQSLDQGLQFLIQYYNGEERAKGNILERFSAQQFPDLHSELNLSSLELGDSALYFCASSLRNLGAYKSGELFFGEGSRLTVL.

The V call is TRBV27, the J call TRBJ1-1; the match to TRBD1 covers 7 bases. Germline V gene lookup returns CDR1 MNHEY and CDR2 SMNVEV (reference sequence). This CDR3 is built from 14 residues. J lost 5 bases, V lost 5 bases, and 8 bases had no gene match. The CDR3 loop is CASSPLVQGTEAFF. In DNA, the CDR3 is TGTGCCAGCAGTCCCCTTGTACAGGGGACTGAAGCTTTCTTT.

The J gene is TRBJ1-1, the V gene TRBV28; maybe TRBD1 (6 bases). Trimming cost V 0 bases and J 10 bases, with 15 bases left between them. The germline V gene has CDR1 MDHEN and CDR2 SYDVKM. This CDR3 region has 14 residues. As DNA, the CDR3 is TGTGCCAGCAGTTTATGGGGGGCGAATGAGGGAGCTTTCTTT. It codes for CASSLWGANEGAFF.

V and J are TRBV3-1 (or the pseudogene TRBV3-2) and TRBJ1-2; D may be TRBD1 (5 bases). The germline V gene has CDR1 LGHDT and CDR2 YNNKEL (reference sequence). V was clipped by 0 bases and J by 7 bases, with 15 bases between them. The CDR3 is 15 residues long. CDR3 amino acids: CASSQDPRAGTGYTF. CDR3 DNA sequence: TGTGCCAGCAGCCAAGATCCCAGGGCGGGGACTGGCTACACCTTC.

The CDR3 nucleotides are TGTGCCAGCAGTGATTTCTACGAGCAGTACTTC. Protein sequence: CASSDFYEQYF. The rearrangement uses TRBV25-1 and TRBJ2-7; unclear D gene. Trimming left V 3 bases short and J 3 bases short, with 3 bases between. This CDR3 region has 11 residues. The germline gives CDR1 MGHDK, CDR2 SYGVNS.

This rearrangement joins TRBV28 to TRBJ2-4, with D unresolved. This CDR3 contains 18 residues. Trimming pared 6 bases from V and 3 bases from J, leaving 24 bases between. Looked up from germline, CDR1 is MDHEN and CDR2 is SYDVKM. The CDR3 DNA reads TGTGCCAGCAGCTTGGGCCGTGGGGTTGGTATAGGCAAAAACATTCAGTACTTC. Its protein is CASSLGRGVGIGKNIQYF.

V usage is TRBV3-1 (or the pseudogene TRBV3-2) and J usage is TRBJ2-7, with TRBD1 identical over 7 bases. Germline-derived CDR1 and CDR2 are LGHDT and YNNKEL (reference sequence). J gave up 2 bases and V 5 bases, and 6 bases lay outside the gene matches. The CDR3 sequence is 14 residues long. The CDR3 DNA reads TGTGCCAGCAGCGGACGGGGACAGACCTACGAGCAGTACTTC. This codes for CASSGRGQTYEQYF.

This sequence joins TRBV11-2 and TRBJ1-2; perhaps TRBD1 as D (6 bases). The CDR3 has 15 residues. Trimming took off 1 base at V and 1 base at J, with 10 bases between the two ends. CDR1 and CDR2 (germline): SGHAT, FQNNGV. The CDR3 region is CASSLGGQYNYGYTF. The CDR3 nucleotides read TGTGCCAGCAGCTTAGGGGGACAATATAACTATGGCTACACCTTC.

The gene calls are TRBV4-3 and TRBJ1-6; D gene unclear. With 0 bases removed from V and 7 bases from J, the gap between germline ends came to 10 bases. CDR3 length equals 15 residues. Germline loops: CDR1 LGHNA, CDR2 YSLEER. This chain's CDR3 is CASSQDRAPNSPLHF. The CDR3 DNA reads TGCGCCAGCAGCCAAGATAGGGCCCCCAATTCACCCCTCCACTTT.

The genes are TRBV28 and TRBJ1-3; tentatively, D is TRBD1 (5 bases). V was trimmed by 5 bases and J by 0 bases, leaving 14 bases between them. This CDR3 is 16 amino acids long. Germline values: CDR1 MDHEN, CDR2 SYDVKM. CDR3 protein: CASSPRGEGSGNTIYF. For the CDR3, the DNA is TGTGCCAGCAGTCCCCGGGGGGAGGGCTCTGGAAACACCATATATTTT.

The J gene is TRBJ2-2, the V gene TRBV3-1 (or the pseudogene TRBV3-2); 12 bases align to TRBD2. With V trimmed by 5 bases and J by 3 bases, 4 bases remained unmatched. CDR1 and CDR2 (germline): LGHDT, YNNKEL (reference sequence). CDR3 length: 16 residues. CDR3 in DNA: TGTGCCAGCAGCGGCCGACTAGCGGGGGACACCGGGGAGCTGTTTTTT. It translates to CASSGRLAGDTGELFF.

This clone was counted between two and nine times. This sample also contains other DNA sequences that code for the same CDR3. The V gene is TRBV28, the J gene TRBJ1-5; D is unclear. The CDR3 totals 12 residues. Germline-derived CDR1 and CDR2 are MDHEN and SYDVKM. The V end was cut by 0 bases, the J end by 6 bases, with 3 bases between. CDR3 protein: CASSLWGQPQHF. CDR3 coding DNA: TGTGCCAGCAGTTTATGGGGTCAGCCCCAGCATTTT.

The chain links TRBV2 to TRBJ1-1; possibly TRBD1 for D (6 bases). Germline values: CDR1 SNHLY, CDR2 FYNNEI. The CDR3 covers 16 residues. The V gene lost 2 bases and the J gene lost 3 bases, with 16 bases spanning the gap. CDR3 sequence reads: CASSELAGEEDTEAFF. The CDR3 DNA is TGTGCCAGCAGTGAATTGGCAGGGGAGGAGGACACTGAAGCTTTCTTT.

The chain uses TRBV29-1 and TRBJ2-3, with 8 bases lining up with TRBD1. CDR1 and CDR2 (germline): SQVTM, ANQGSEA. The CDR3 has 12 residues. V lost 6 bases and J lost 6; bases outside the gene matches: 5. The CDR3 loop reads CSVGQGSDTQYF. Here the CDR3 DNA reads TGCAGCGTCGGACAGGGATCGGATACGCAGTATTTT.

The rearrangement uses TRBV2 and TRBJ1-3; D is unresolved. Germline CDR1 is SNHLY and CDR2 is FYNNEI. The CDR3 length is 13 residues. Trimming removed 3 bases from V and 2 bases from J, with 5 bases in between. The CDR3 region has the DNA TGTGCCAGCAGTGAGGGGACTGGAAACACCATATATTTT. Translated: CASSEGTGNTIYF.

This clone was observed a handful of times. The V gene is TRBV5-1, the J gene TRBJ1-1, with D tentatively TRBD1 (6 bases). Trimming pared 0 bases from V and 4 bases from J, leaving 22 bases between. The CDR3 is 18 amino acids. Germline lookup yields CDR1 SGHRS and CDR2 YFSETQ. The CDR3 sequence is CASSLGDGAPRGGTEAFF. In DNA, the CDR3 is TGCGCCAGCAGCTTGGGTGACGGGGCCCCAAGGGGGGGCACTGAAGCTTTCTTT.

CDR3 sequence reads: CAWSGGLRTQYF. The CDR3 nucleotides read TGTGCCTGGAGTGGGGGGCTCCGGACCCAGTACTTC. The chain employs TRBV30 and TRBJ2-5; the D gene is possibly TRBD1 (6 bases). Per the germline V gene, CDR1 is GTSNPN and CDR2 is SVGIG (reference sequence). The CDR3 has 12 amino acids. Trimming removed 1 base from V and 7 bases from J, with 10 bases in between.

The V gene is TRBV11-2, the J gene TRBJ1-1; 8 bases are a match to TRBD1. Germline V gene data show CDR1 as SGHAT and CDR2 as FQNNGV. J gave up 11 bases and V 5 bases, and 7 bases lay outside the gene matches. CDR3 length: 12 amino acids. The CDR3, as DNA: TGTGCCAGCAGCGTCCACAGGGGGAGGGCTTTCTTT. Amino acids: CASSVHRGRAFF.

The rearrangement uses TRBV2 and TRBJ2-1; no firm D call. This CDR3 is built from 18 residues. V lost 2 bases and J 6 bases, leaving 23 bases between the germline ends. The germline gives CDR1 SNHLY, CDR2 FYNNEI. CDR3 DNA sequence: TGTGCCAGCAGTGAATACCCGCCGGGTTTGAGTATGGTCAATGAGCAGTTCTTC. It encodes CASSEYPPGLSMVNEQFF.

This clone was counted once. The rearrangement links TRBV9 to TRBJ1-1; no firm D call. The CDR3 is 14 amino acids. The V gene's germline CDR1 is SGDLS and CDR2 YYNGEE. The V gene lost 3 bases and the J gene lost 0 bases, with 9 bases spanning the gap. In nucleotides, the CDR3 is TGTGCCAGCAGCGGTGGACGGCTGAACACTGAAGCTTTCTTT. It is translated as CASSGGRLNTEAFF.

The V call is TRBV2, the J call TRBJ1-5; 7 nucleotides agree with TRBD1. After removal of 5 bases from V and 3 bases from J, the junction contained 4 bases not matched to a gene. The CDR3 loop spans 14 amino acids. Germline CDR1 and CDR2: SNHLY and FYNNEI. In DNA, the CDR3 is TGTGCCAGCAGTCTTGACAGGGTCAATCAGCCCCAGCATTTT. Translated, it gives CASSLDRVNQPQHF.

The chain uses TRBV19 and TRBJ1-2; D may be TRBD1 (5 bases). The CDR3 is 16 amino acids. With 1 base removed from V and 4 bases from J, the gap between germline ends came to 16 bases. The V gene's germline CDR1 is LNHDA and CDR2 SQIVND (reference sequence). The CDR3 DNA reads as TGTGCCAGTAGTATAGTAGGCGCCCGCGGGGGCTATGGCTACACCTTC. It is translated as CASSIVGARGGYGYTF. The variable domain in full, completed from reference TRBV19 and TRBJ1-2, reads DGGITQSPKYLFRKEGQNVTLSCEQNLNHDAMYWYRQDPGQGLRLIYYSQIVNDFQKGDIAEGYSVSREKKESFPLTVTSAQKNPTAFYLCASSIVGARGGYGYTFGSGTRLTVV.

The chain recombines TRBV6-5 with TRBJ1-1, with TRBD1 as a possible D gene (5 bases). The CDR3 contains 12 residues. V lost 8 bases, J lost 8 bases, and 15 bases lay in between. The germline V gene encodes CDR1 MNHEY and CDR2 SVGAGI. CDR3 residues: CASGRGQMEAFF. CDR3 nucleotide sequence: TGTGCCAGCGGACGGGGCCAAATGGAAGCTTTCTTT.

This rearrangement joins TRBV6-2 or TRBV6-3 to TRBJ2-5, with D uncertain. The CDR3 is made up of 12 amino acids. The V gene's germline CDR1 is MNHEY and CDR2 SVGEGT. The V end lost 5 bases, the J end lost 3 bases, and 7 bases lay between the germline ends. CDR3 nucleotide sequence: TGTGCCAGCAGTCACCAGGAAGAGACCCAGTACTTC. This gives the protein CASSHQEETQYF.

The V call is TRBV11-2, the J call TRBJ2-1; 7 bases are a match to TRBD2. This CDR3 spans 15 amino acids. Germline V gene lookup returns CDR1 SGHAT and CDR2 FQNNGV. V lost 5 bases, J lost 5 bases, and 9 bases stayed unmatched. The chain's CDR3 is CASSPLRGVHNEQFF. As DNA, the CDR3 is TGTGCCAGCAGCCCCCTCCGGGGGGTTCACAATGAGCAGTTCTTC.

CDR3 DNA: TGTGCCAGCAGTTTCCGATCCGGGCCCCAGCATTTT. This translates into CASSFRSGPQHF. The V and J genes are TRBV28 and TRBJ1-5; D is ambiguous. The V gene lost 3 bases and the J gene lost 9 bases, with 9 bases spanning the gap. There are 12 residues in the CDR3. Looked up from germline, CDR1 is MDHEN and CDR2 is SYDVKM.

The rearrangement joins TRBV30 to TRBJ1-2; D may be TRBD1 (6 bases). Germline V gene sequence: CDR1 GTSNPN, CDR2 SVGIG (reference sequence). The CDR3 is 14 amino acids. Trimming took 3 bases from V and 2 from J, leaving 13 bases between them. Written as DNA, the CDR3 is TGTGCCTGGAGCGAATTCAGGGGAAACTATGGCTACACCTTC. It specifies CAWSEFRGNYGYTF.